This is a list of T cell receptor beta chains from one sample in a study of blood T cell repertoires in COVID-19. Libraries were prepared by immunoSEQ multiplex PCR; TCRdb keeps only in-frame clonotypes and omits some of them. The sample shows 75,000 to 90,000 clones, roughly 88% of them seen only once. The sequenced material came from peripheral blood. These receptors came from a man over 45 with active COVID-19. Both conserved end residues are trimmed from each CDR3.

V: TRBV19
J: TRBJ2-7
CDR3: ASSPRTGTYEQY

V: TRBV4-3
J: TRBJ2-1
CDR3: ASSPMAAGGSSYNEQF

V: TRBV9
J: TRBJ1-4
CDR3: ASSVTGIPKEKLF

V: TRBV15
J: TRBJ2-1
CDR3: ATSRDLSGRAEQF

V: TRBV27
J: TRBJ1-4
CDR3: ASSWQFATNEKLF

V: TRBV7-2
J: TRBJ1-1
CDR3: ASSRNRDTEAF

V: TRBV7-9
J: TRBJ2-1
CDR3: ASSFRLGHPSYNEQF

V: TRBV28
J: TRBJ2-1
CDR3: ASNQRGLANEQF

V: TRBV11-2
J: TRBJ2-1
CDR3: ASSLTSGGHNEQF

V: TRBV9
J: TRBJ2-7
CDR3: ASSVAPTREQY

V: TRBV27
J: TRBJ1-1
CDR3: ASSLRTDNTEAF

V: TRBV5-6
J: TRBJ2-1
CDR3: ASSRRLGEQGGNEQF

V: TRBV6-5
J: TRBJ1-1
CDR3: ASSYSMRGRGTEAF

V: TRBV6-1
J: TRBJ2-7
CDR3: ASSDGSVYVGIYEQY

V: TRBV18
J: TRBJ1-1
CDR3: ASSPGRNTEAF

V: TRBV18
J: TRBJ1-2
CDR3: ASSPVPGQGAGGYT